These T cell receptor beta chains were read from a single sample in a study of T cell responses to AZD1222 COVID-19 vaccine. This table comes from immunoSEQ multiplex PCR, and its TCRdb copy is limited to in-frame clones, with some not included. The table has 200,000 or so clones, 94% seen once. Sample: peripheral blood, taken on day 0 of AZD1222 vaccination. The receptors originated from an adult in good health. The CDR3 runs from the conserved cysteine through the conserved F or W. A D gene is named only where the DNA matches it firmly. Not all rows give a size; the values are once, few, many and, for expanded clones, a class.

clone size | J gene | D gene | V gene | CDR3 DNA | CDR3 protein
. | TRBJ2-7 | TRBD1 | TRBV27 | TGTGCCAGCAGCCCCACAGGGGCGGCCTACGAGCAGTACTTC | CASSPTGAAYEQYF
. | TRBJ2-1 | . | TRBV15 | TGTGCCACCAGCAGAGATACGTGGGGGCTGGAGTCCTACAATGAGCAGTTCTTC | CATSRDTWGLESYNEQFF
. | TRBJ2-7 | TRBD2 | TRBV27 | TGTGCCAGCAGTTTACGGACTAGCGGGAGGGCGGGGTCCTACGAGCAGTACTTC | CASSLRTSGRAGSYEQYF
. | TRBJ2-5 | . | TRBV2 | TGTGCCAGCAGTGAAGTAAGACCCCCAGAGACCCAGTACTTC | CASSEVRPPETQYF
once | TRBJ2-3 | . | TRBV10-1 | TGCGCCAGCAGTGACGAAGATACGCAGTATTTT | CASSDEDTQYF
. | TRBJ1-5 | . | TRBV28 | TGTGCCACCCAAGAGGGGGGCCCTAGCAATCAGCCCCAGCATTTT | CATQEGGPSNQPQHF
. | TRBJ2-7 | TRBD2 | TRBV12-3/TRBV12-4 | TGTGCCAGCAGGAGCGGGACGCCCGAGCAGTACTTC | CASRSGTPEQYF
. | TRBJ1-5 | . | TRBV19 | TGTGCCAGCCTAAACCGGCGGAGGGTCCATCAGCCCCAGCATTTT | CASLNRRRVHQPQHF
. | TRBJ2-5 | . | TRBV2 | TGTGCCAGCACGAGCGGAAACCAAGAGACCCAGTACTTC | CASTSGNQETQYF
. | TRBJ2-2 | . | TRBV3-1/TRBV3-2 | TGTGCCAGCAGCCAAGGGACGCTGGCCCCCGGGGAGCTGTTTTTT | CASSQGTLAPGELFF
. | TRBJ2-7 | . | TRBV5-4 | TGTGCCAGCAGCTTGGGGACAAGCTCCTACGAGCAGTACTTC | CASSLGTSSYEQYF
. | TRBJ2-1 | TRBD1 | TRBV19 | TGTGCCAGTAGTGGACAGGGTCCCTACAATGAGCAGTTCTTC | CASSGQGPYNEQFF
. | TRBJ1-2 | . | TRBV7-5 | TGTGCCAGAAGCGGAGGCTGGGGGGACGAGGATGGCTACACCTTC | CARSGGWGDEDGYTF
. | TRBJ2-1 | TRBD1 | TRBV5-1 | TGCGCCAGCAGCACAGGGGTGGAGACCGAGCAGTTCTTC | CASSTGVETEQFF
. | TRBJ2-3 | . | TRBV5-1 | TGCGCCAGCAGCTTGAGTGCAGTCACAGATACGCAGTATTTT | CASSLSAVTDTQYF
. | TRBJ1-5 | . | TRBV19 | TGTGCCAGTAGTATAGGGGGTCGGAATCAGCCCCAGCATTTT | CASSIGGRNQPQHF
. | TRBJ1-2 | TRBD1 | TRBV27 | TGTGCCAGCAGCGGACAGGGACGGAGCTATGGCTACACCTTC | CASSGQGRSYGYTF
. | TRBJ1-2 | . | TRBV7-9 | TGTGCCAGCAGCTTAGTACTCGACAGAAACTATGGCTACACCTTC | CASSLVLDRNYGYTF
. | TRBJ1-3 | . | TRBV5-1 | TGCGCCAGCAGCCCCGGCAGCCTGTATGGAAACACCATATATTTT | CASSPGSLYGNTIYF
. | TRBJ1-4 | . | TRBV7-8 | TGTGCCAGCAGCTTAGAACTAAATGAAAAACTGTTTTTT | CASSLELNEKLFF
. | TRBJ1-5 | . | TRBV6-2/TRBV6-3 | TGTGCCAGCAGCCACGAGCAGGTATATAGCAATCAGCCCCAGCATTTT | CASSHEQVYSNQPQHF
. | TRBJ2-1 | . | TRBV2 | TGTGCCAGCAGTAGGGAGAGCTACAATGAGCAGTTCTTC | CASSRESYNEQFF